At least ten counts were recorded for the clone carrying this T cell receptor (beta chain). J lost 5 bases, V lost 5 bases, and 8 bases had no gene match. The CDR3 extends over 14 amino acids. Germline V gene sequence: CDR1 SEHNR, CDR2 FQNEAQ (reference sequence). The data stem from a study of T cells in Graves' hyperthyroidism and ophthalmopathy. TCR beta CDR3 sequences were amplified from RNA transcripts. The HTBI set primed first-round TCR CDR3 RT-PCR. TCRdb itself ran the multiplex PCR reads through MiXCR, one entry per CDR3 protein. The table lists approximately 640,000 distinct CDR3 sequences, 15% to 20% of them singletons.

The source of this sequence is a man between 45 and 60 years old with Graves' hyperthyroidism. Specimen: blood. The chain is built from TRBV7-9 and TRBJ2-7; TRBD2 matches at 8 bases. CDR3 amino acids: CASSLGLEDNEQYF. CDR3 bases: TGTGCCAGCAGCCTGGGACTAGAAGACAACGAGCAGTACTTC.